This TCR beta chain was sequenced in a study of CD8 T cells in ankylosing spondylitis. This clonotype was seen at least ten times. Its specificity is unknown. V shed 3 bases, J shed 4 bases, and the junction held 7 bases outside the gene matches. This CDR3 comprises 14 residues. Germline V gene lookup returns CDR1 SGHRS and CDR2 YFSETQ. Study-wide results and limits: Some motif variants were previously reported in reactive arthritis synovial fluid and blood. One TCR beta motif, made up of seven to nine highly homologous variants, appeared characteristic of ankylosing spondylitis blood.

Quantitative molecular-barcoded 5'-RACE generated the TCR beta libraries. TCRdb used MiXCR to reprocess the 5' RACE reads, holding one entry per CDR3 protein. The sample carries over 150,000 distinct CDR3 sequences, 18% recorded once. This chain joins TRBV5-1 and TRBJ2-7; 7 bases match TRBD2. Sequencing input: blood, either unsorted or a sorted T cell fraction (not recorded which). The sequence was obtained from a male donor between 5 and 29 years old with ankylosing spondylitis or in good health (not recorded which). CDR3 nucleotides: TGCGCCAGCAGCTACGGCGGGAGAGGATACGAGCAGTACGTC. Its protein is CASSYGGRGYEQYV.